This T cell receptor (beta chain) comes out of a study of regulatory T cells in long-lasting Graves disease. Germline CDR1 reads KGHSH; CDR2 reads LQKENI. Between the trimmed V and J ends, which lost 2 bases and 5 bases, there was a span of 9 bases. The CDR3 runs to 13 residues. Regarding the study as a whole: Favoring TRBV28, TRBJ1-2 and TRBJ2-5 was a feature seen in persistent disease.

With iRepertoire HTBI primers and Arm-PCR of CDR3 regions, TCR beta libraries were built. TCRdb used MiXCR to reprocess the multiplex PCR reads, holding one entry per CDR3 protein. The data contain roughly 440,000 distinct CDR3 sequences, roughly 15% of them singletons. Time point in this sample: newly diagnosed GD, antithyroid drugs for less than 3 months. From RNA extracted from PBMCs, the TCR library was made. This clonotype was recorded many times. Its antigen is not identified. These data were likewise used in another study, on T cells in Graves' hyperthyroidism and ophthalmopathy.

This specimen consisted of peripheral blood mononuclear cells (PBMCs), obtained at new diagnosis, from a patient treated with antithyroid drugs. The chain has TRBV18 and TRBJ1-1; D not resolved. The clonotype comes from a young woman with Graves disease. CDR3 loop: CASSPGVGTEAFF. DNA of the CDR3: TGTGCCAGCTCACCAGGGGTAGGGACTGAAGCTTTCTTT.